The next 4 T cell receptor beta chains were all read from a single sample in a study of CD8 T cells in Susac syndrome. RNA, at about 0.45 to 1 ug, was reverse transcribed with random hexamers. TCRdb processed the immunoSEQ multiplex PCR reads anew with MiXCR; each CDR3 protein has one entry. The sample consists of more than 150,000 distinct CDR3 sequences, 85% to 95% of them appearing once. The sequencing sample was made of CD4+ T cells from PBMCs. The receptors come from a human donor with Susac syndrome.

This clonotype has just one count. This chain connects TRBV10-2 to TRBJ2-3, with unresolved D. The V and J ends lost 2 bases and 2 bases respectively, with 5 bases between them. The CDR3 has 13 amino acids. The germline V gene encodes CDR1 WSHSY and CDR2 SAAADI. DNA for the CDR3: TGCGCCAGCAGTGAGGGCTTCACAGATACGCAGTATTTT. Encoded protein: CASSEGFTDTQYF.

The V call is TRBV2, the J call TRBJ2-3, with 7 bases lining up with TRBD2. Germline assignment: CDR1 SNHLY and CDR2 FYNNEI. Trimming removed 5 bases from V and 6 bases from J; junction bases left unmatched: 11. The CDR3 consists of 15 residues. Here the CDR3 reads CASSPRTSRVDTQYF. CDR3 DNA: TGTGCCAGCAGTCCCAGGACTAGTAGAGTGGATACGCAGTATTTT.

The chain combines TRBV2 with TRBJ1-2, with D possibly being TRBD1 (5 bases). CDR1 SNHLY and CDR2 FYNNEI come from the germline V gene. The V end lost 6 bases, the J end lost 4 bases, and 9 bases lay between the germline ends. The CDR3 loop spans 12 amino acids. This chain's CDR3 is CASRQVPYGYTF. CDR3 bases: TGTGCCAGCAGACAGGTTCCCTATGGCTACACCTTC.

This clonotype was counted a single time. This chain uses TRBV29-1 with TRBJ2-5; D is tentatively TRBD1 or TRBD2 (5 bases each). The germline gives CDR1 SQVTM, CDR2 ANQGSEA. This CDR3 has 12 amino acids. V lost 7 bases to trimming and J lost 0 bases, with 9 bases between them. CDR3 nucleotide sequence: TGCAGCGCCGGGACCAACCAAGAGACCCAGTACTTC. Translation gives CSAGTNQETQYF.